These 7 T cell receptor beta chains were all obtained from the same sample, sequenced in a study of blood T cell repertoires in COVID-19. Profiling relied on immunoSEQ multiplex PCR, and the TCRdb table lists in-frame clones only, not all of them. Here the sample spans 310,000 or so clones, 89% being singletons. Material for sequencing was peripheral blood. Receptors were obtained from a man younger than 35 who had recovered from COVID-19.

The chain combines TRBV5-1 with TRBJ2-3; the match to TRBD1 covers 10 bases. Unmatched junction bases numbered 6, after V lost 0 bases and J lost 5 bases. CDR3 size: 16 residues. Germline CDR1 and CDR2: SGHRS and YFSETQ. The DNA for the CDR3 is TGCGCCAGCAGCTTGGGGTCGACAGGGGGCATAGATACGCAGTATTTT. It specifies CASSLGSTGGIDTQYF.

The J gene is TRBJ2-5, the V gene TRBV5-5; 8 bases map to TRBD1. Trimming cost V 4 bases and J 5 bases; bases outside gene matches: 4. The germline CDR1 and CDR2 sequences are SGHKS and YYEKEE (reference sequence). This CDR3 is 13 amino acids long. CDR3: CASSQDREETQYF. Written as DNA, the CDR3 is TGTGCCAGCAGCCAGGACAGGGAGGAGACCCAGTACTTC.

V and J are TRBV19 and TRBJ2-3, with a possible D match to TRBD1 (8 bases). The CDR3 is 15 residues long. Germline CDR1 and CDR2: LNHDA and SQIVND (reference sequence). V was cut by 5 bases and J by 3 bases, with 15 bases left in between. The CDR3 reads CASSPDRGGTDTQYF. The CDR3 coding sequence is TGTGCCAGTAGTCCCGACAGGGGAGGGACAGATACGCAGTATTTT.

The rearrangement joins TRBV9 to TRBJ2-1; 8 bases are a match to TRBD2. V lost 3 bases, J lost 5 bases, and 7 bases stayed unmatched. Germline V CDR1 and CDR2: SGDLS, YYNGEE. The CDR3 has 15 amino acids. This chain's CDR3 is CASSAASGRDNEQFF. As DNA, the CDR3 is TGTGCCAGCAGCGCCGCTAGCGGGCGAGACAATGAGCAGTTCTTC.

The chain couples TRBV6-5 to TRBJ2-7, with TRBD2 as a possible D gene (5 bases). The V end lost 1 base, the J end lost 6 bases, and 16 bases lay between the germline ends. Germline lookup yields CDR1 MNHEY and CDR2 SVGAGI. The CDR3 length is 15 residues. The CDR3 loop is CASSYLDSPPAEQYF. The CDR3 coding sequence is TGTGCCAGCAGTTACTTGGACTCCCCCCCGGCCGAGCAGTACTTC.

J is TRBJ1-1 and V is TRBV6-2 or TRBV6-3, with D possibly TRBD1 on 5 matching bases. Deletions cut 6 bases from V and 8 bases from J, with 16 bases between. The CDR3 is 13 amino acids. Germline CDR1 and CDR2: MNHEY and SVGEGT. The CDR3 bases are TGTGCCAGCAGCTCCAGGAGGGGCCTGGAAGCTTTCTTT. This gives the protein CASSSRRGLEAFF.

This clone was counted a single time. V usage is TRBV6-5 and J usage is TRBJ2-7; D remains ambiguous. Germline CDR1 reads MNHEY; CDR2 reads SVGAGI. CDR3 length: 15 residues. Trimming left V 0 bases short and J 2 bases short, with 11 bases between. Here the CDR3 DNA reads TGTGCCAGCAGTTACTCGATCGCGCTCCCCTACGAGCAGTACTTC. It encodes CASSYSIALPYEQYF.